Listed below are T cell receptor beta chains from one sample, sequenced in a study of T cell responses to AZD1222 COVID-19 vaccine. TCRdb's table, derived via immunoSEQ multiplex PCR, lists solely in-frame clones and lacks some. Among about 120,000 clones listed, over 85% were seen once. The sequenced sample was peripheral blood, obtained on day 0 of AZD1222 vaccination. The receptors were sampled from an adult in good health. Both conserved end residues are part of each CDR3. A D gene is named only where the DNA matches it firmly. A row's size may be missing; if present it is once, few, many or a size class.

size: NA; D: NA; V: TRBV5-1; J: TRBJ1-1; CDR3: CASRNRPVNTEAFF; DNA: TGCGCCAGCAGGAACAGGCCCGTGAACACTGAAGCTTTCTTT
size: few; D: TRBD1; V: TRBV19; J: TRBJ2-1; CDR3: CASSMGQAIYNEQFF; DNA: TGTGCCAGTAGTATGGGACAGGCAATTTACAATGAGCAGTTCTTC
size: NA; D: NA; V: TRBV5-4; J: TRBJ2-7; CDR3: CASSLSNFYEQYF; DNA: TGTGCCAGCAGCCTCTCGAATTTTTACGAGCAGTACTTC
size: NA; D: NA; V: TRBV7-9; J: TRBJ1-3; CDR3: CASRAGVGNTIYF; DNA: TGTGCCAGCAGGGCAGGAGTTGGAAACACCATATATTTT
size: NA; D: TRBD1; V: TRBV27; J: TRBJ1-6; CDR3: CASSRQGDSYNSPLHF; DNA: TGTGCCAGCAGCCGACAGGGGGACTCCTATAATTCACCCCTCCACTTT
size: NA; D: NA; V: TRBV6-5; J: TRBJ1-2; CDR3: CASSQKGLGNYGYTF; DNA: TGTGCCAGCAGTCAAAAGGGACTGGGGAACTATGGCTACACCTTC
size: once; D: NA; V: TRBV15; J: TRBJ2-5; CDR3: CATGVNTLQTQYF; DNA: TGTGCCACGGGGGTGAACACATTACAGACCCAGTACTTC
size: NA; D: NA; V: TRBV19; J: TRBJ2-3; CDR3: CASLPPNTDTQYF; DNA: TGTGCCAGTCTACCACCTAACACAGATACGCAGTATTTT
size: NA; D: TRBD2; V: TRBV7-2; J: TRBJ2-1; CDR3: CASSLTPGLAGNEQFF; DNA: TGTGCCAGCAGCTTAACACCGGGACTAGCGGGCAATGAGCAGTTCTTC
size: NA; D: TRBD1; V: TRBV5-8; J: TRBJ1-3; CDR3: CASSLEDRGNTIYF; DNA: TGTGCCAGCAGCTTGGAGGACAGGGGAAACACCATATATTTT
size: NA; D: TRBD1; V: TRBV19; J: TRBJ1-5; CDR3: CASSTRDRRWEPQHF; DNA: TGTGCCAGTAGTACGCGGGACAGGAGATGGGAACCCCAGCATTTT
size: NA; D: NA; V: TRBV6-5; J: TRBJ2-7; CDR3: CASSYSVWGSYEQYF; DNA: TGTGCCAGCAGTTACTCCGTATGGGGCTCCTACGAGCAGTACTTC
size: NA; D: NA; V: TRBV9; J: TRBJ1-5; CDR3: CASSVDPAGNQPQHF; DNA: TGTGCCAGCAGCGTAGATCCGGCCGGGAATCAGCCCCAGCATTTT
size: NA; D: TRBD1; V: TRBV7-8; J: TRBJ1-5; CDR3: CASSPTGGSNQPQHF; DNA: TGTGCCAGCAGCCCGACAGGGGGGAGCAATCAGCCCCAGCATTTT
size: NA; D: TRBD1; V: TRBV19; J: TRBJ1-2; CDR3: CASSKDRDYGYTF; DNA: TGTGCCAGTAGCAAAGACAGGGACTATGGCTACACCTTC
size: NA; D: NA; V: TRBV11-2; J: TRBJ2-3; CDR3: CASSFSGASWYF; DNA: TGTGCCAGCAGCTTTTCCGGGGCTTCGTGGTATTTT
size: NA; D: NA; V: TRBV19; J: TRBJ1-5; CDR3: CASSIRDYSNQPQHF; DNA: TGTGCCAGTAGTATAAGGGATTATAGCAATCAGCCCCAGCATTTT
size: NA; D: NA; V: TRBV5-8; J: TRBJ2-7; CDR3: CASIQGGFSYEQYF; DNA: TGTGCCAGCATCCAGGGGGGGTTCTCCTACGAGCAGTACTTC
size: NA; D: TRBD1; V: TRBV10-3; J: TRBJ1-1; CDR3: CATMTGELTEAFF; DNA: TGTGCCACCATGACAGGGGAACTCACTGAAGCTTTCTTT
size: NA; D: NA; V: TRBV6-5; J: TRBJ2-1; CDR3: CASSYSMSYNEQFF; DNA: TGTGCCAGCAGTTACTCTATGTCTTACAATGAGCAGTTCTTC
size: NA; D: NA; V: TRBV28; J: TRBJ2-7; CDR3: CASSLTGVGEQYF; DNA: TGTGCCAGCAGTCTTACGGGAGTGGGGGAGCAGTACTTC
size: NA; D: NA; V: TRBV18; J: TRBJ2-7; CDR3: CASSPGAQGRNSYEQYF; DNA: TGTGCCAGCTCACCAGGGGCGCAGGGTCGGAATTCCTACGAGCAGTACTTC
size: NA; D: NA; V: TRBV6-5; J: TRBJ1-1; CDR3: CASSFRENTEAFF; DNA: TGTGCCAGCAGTTTTCGAGAGAACACTGAAGCTTTCTTT
size: few; D: TRBD1; V: TRBV5-1; J: TRBJ1-1; CDR3: CASSFKQGVANTEAFF; DNA: TGCGCCAGCAGCTTCAAACAGGGGGTGGCGAACACTGAAGCTTTCTTT
size: NA; D: TRBD2; V: TRBV27; J: TRBJ2-1; CDR3: CASSTRLAGMSSYNEQFF; DNA: TGTGCCAGCAGCACCCGACTAGCGGGAATGAGCTCCTACAATGAGCAGTTCTTC
size: NA; D: NA; V: TRBV7-3; J: TRBJ2-7; CDR3: CASSSGQNYEQYF; DNA: TGTGCCAGCAGCTCCGGACAGAACTACGAGCAGTACTTC
size: NA; D: NA; V: TRBV5-1; J: TRBJ2-1; CDR3: CASSLVLDEQFF; DNA: TGCGCCAGCAGCTTGGTCCTCGATGAGCAGTTCTTC
size: NA; D: TRBD1; V: TRBV28; J: TRBJ2-2; CDR3: CASSFGLAGDRGLFAGELFF; DNA: TGTGCCAGCAGTTTTGGTTTGGCGGGGGACAGGGGGCTTTTTGCCGGGGAGCTGTTTTTT
size: NA; D: TRBD1; V: TRBV18; J: TRBJ1-3; CDR3: CASSPRTGYSGNTIYF; DNA: TGTGCCAGCTCACCGCGGACAGGGTACTCTGGAAACACCATATATTTT
size: NA; D: NA; V: TRBV11-3; J: TRBJ2-1; CDR3: CASSYSGGSRNNEQFF; DNA: TGTGCCAGCAGCTATTCCGGAGGTTCGCGGAACAATGAGCAGTTCTTC
size: NA; D: NA; V: TRBV19; J: TRBJ1-5; CDR3: CASSRRGDSNQPQHF; DNA: TGTGCCAGTAGTCGCCGGGGCGATAGCAATCAGCCCCAGCATTTT
size: NA; D: NA; V: TRBV30; J: TRBJ1-5; CDR3: CAWSVQSNQPQHF; DNA: TGTGCCTGGAGTGTACAGAGTAATCAGCCCCAGCATTTT
size: NA; D: NA; V: TRBV18; J: TRBJ1-5; CDR3: CASSPPTGSSSNQPQHF; DNA: TGTGCCAGCTCACCTCCAACCGGGTCCTCTAGCAATCAGCCCCAGCATTTT
size: NA; D: NA; V: TRBV7-3; J: TRBJ1-1; CDR3: CASSPTGTVMNTEAFF; DNA: TGTGCCAGCAGCCCAACAGGGACCGTCATGAACACTGAAGCTTTCTTT
size: NA; D: NA; V: TRBV30; J: TRBJ1-6; CDR3: CAWSEDTDFPLHF; DNA: TGTGCCTGGAGTGAGGACACCGATTTCCCCCTCCACTTT
size: once; D: TRBD2; V: TRBV30; J: TRBJ2-1; CDR3: CAWGSVTGTSLFNEQFF; DNA: TGTGCCTGGGGGTCCGTGACCGGGACTAGCCTTTTCAATGAGCAGTTCTTC
size: NA; D: NA; V: TRBV10-2; J: TRBJ2-1; CDR3: CASSYPVNEQFF; DNA: TGCGCCAGCAGTTACCCGGTCAATGAGCAGTTCTTC
size: NA; D: NA; V: TRBV6-1; J: TRBJ2-2; CDR3: CASSDSGLTGELFF; DNA: TGTGCCAGCAGTGATTCGGGACTCACCGGGGAGCTGTTTTTT
size: NA; D: TRBD2; V: TRBV15; J: TRBJ2-1; CDR3: CATSRDSGRPENEQFF; DNA: TGTGCCACCAGCAGAGATAGCGGGAGGCCAGAGAATGAGCAGTTCTTC
size: once; D: TRBD1; V: TRBV10-3; J: TRBJ1-1; CDR3: CAISEPGQGETEAFF; DNA: TGTGCCATCAGTGAGCCTGGACAGGGGGAGACTGAAGCTTTCTTT
size: NA; D: NA; V: TRBV13; J: TRBJ2-3; CDR3: CASSSGTPPLDTQYF; DNA: TGTGCCAGCAGCTCCGGGACTCCCCCGTTGGATACGCAGTATTTT
size: NA; D: TRBD1; V: TRBV29-1; J: TRBJ1-6; CDR3: CSVDRDRVRNSPLHF; DNA: TGCAGCGTTGATAGGGACAGGGTGAGAAATTCACCCCTCCACTTT
size: NA; D: NA; V: TRBV6-5; J: TRBJ1-5; CDR3: CASSYDGFNQPQHF; DNA: TGTGCCAGCAGTTACGACGGGTTCAATCAGCCCCAGCATTTT
size: NA; D: TRBD1; V: TRBV9; J: TRBJ2-1; CDR3: CASSDRDRVYNEQFF; DNA: TGTGCCAGCAGCGACCGGGACAGGGTCTACAATGAGCAGTTCTTC
size: NA; D: NA; V: TRBV15; J: TRBJ2-7; CDR3: CATSGRDGLYEQYF; DNA: TGTGCCACCAGCGGACGGGACGGCCTATACGAGCAGTACTTC